This TCR beta chain was obtained from a study of graft-versus-host responses after intestinal transplantation. About the study: Grafts were multivisceral, liver-intestinal, or isolated intestinal. Anti-thymocyte globulin was used for induction in all recipients, who then took tacrolimus and steroids for around 3 years.

On this clone: The antigen is undetermined.

The CDR3 runs to 12 residues. From germline, CDR1 is SGDLS and CDR2 YYNGEE. V was pared by 5 bases and J by 6 bases, with 3 bases of the junction left unmatched. Notes on the study in general: Within the allografts of patients who had graft-donor T cell macrochimerism, graft-versus-host to host-versus-graft clonal ratios were high.

Here immunoSEQ multiplex PCR was the method, and the copy in TCRdb shows in-frame clones only, minus some. The sample includes 40,000 or so clones, around 83% seen only once; the top ten take about 4%. This TCR was sampled from a human patient who received an intestinal transplant, so some T cells may come from the graft donor. This chain uses TRBV9 with TRBJ2-7; TRBD1 matches at 9 bases. Here the sequenced sample was PBMCs, taken approximately 1,000 days after transplant. CDR3 bases: TGTGCCAGCAGAGTGACAGGGGGCGAGCAGTACTTC. Protein: CASRVTGGEQYF.